The following is a T cell receptor (beta chain) sequence with its context. Its cognate antigen is unknown. Sequencing used immunoSEQ multiplex PCR; TCRdb keeps in-frame clones, though not all of them. This sample has 130,000 to 150,000 clones; 80% to 95% occur once, and the top ten carry over 1.5%. This sample was included in a study of T cell responses to AZD1222 COVID-19 vaccine. Study conclusions and caveats: Every sample of the repertoires postdated the peak T cell response.

The TCR comes from an adult in good health. Here the sequenced sample was peripheral blood, taken on day 0 of AZD1222 vaccination.

The CDR3 DNA sequence: TGCGCCAGCAGTGAGGTGGTTTTCTTACAGGGGTGGGGGGAGCGGGAGTTCGGAGAGCAGTACTTC. It codes for CASSEVVFLQGWGEREFGEQYF. This chain connects TRBV10-1 to TRBJ2-7, with D maybe TRBD2 (8 bases). CDR1 and CDR2 from the germline V gene are WNHNN and SYGVQD (reference sequence). V was pared by 2 bases and J by 7 bases, with 39 bases between. The CDR3 sequence is 22 residues long.